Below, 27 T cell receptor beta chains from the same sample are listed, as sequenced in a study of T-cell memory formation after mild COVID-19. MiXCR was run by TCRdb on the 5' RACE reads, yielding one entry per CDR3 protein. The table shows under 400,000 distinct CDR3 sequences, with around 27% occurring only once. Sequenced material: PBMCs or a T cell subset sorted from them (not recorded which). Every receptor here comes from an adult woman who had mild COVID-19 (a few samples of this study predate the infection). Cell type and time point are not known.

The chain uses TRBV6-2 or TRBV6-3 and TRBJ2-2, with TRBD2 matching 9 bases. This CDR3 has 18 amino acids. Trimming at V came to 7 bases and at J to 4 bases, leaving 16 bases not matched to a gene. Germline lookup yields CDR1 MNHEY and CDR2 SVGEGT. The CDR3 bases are TGTGCCAGCATGGGGGCTGGAAAAGCGGGAGGTGTCACCGGGGAGCTGTTTTTT. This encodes CASMGAGKAGGVTGELFF.

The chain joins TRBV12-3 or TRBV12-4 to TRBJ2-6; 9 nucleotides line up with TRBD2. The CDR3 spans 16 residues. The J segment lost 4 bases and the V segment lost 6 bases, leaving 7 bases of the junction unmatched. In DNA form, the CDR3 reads TGTGCCAGCAGCATGGTAGCGGGGGAAGGGGCCAACGTCCTGACTTTC. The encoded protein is CASSMVAGEGANVLTF.

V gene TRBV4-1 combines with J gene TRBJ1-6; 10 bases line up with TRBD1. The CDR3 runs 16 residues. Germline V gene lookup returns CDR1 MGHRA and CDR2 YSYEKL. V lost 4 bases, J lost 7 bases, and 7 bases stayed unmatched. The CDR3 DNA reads TGCGCCAGCAGCCCCCAATGGGGACAGGGGAATTCACCCCTCCACTTT. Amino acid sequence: CASSPQWGQGNSPLHF.

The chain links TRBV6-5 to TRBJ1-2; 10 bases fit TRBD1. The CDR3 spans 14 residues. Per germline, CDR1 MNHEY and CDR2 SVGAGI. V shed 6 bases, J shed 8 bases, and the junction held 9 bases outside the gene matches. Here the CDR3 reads CASRDPGTGVGYTF. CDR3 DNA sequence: TGTGCCAGCAGGGACCCCGGGACAGGGGTCGGCTACACCTTC.

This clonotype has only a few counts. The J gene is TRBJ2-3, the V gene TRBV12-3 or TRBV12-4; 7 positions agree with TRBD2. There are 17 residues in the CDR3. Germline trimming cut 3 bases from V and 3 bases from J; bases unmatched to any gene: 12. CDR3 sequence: CASSFNPGLEKTDTQYF. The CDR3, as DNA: TGTGCCAGCAGTTTTAATCCCGGACTAGAGAAGACAGATACGCAGTATTTT.

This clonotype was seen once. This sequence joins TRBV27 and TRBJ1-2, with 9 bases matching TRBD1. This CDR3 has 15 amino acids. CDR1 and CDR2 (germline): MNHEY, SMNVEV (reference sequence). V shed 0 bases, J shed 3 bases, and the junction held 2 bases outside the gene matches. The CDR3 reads CASSLSQGADYGYTF. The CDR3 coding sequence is TGTGCCAGCAGTTTATCACAGGGGGCGGACTATGGCTACACCTTC.

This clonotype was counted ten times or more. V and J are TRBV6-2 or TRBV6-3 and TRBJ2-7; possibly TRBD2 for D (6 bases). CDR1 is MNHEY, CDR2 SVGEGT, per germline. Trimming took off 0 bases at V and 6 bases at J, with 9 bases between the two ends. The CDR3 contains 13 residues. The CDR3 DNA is TGTGCCAGCAGTTACTCGGGGGGTGGCGAGCAGTACTTC. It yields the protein CASSYSGGGEQYF.

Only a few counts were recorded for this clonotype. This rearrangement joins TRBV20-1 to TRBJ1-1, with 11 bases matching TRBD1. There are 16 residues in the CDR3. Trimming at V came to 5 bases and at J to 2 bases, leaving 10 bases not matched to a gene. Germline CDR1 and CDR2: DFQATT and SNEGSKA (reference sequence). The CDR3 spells CSAGQGAKGINTEAFF. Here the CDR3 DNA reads TGCAGTGCTGGACAGGGGGCGAAGGGGATAAACACTGAAGCTTTCTTT.

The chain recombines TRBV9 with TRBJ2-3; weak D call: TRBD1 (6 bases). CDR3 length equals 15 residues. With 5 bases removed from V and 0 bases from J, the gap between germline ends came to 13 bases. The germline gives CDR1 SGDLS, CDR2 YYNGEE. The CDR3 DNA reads TGTGCCAGCAGAGCCGAGGACAGTAGCACAGATACGCAGTATTTT. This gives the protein CASRAEDSSTDTQYF.

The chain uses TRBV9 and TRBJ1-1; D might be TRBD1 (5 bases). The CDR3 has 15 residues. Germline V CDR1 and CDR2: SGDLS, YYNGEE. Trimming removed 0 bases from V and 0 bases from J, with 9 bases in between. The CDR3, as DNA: TGTGCCAGCAGCGTAGACGGGGCCTTGAACACTGAAGCTTTCTTT. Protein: CASSVDGALNTEAFF.

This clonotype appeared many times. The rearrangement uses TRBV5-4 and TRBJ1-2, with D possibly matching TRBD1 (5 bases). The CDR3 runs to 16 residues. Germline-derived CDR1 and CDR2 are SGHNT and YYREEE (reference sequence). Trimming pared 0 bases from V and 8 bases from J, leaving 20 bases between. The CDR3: CASSLDPGPRTGGYTF. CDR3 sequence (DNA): TGTGCCAGCAGCTTGGATCCGGGACCGAGGACTGGAGGCTACACCTTC.

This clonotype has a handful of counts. CDR3 sequence (DNA): TGTGCCAGCAGCTCCCTAAAGAGGCTAGCGGGAGAAGGGGTTGAGCAGTTCTTC. This sequence encodes CASSSLKRLAGEGVEQFF. The genes are TRBV11-2 and TRBJ2-1, with 10 bases identical to TRBD2. The length of the CDR3 is 18 residues. The junction had 18 bases not matched to a gene; V was cut back by 4 bases and J by 9 bases. Per the germline V gene, CDR1 is SGHAT and CDR2 is FQNNGV. The variable domain in full, with the rest retrieved from reference TRBV11-2 and TRBJ2-1, is EAGVAQSPRYKIIEKRQSVAFWCNPISGHATLYWYQQILGQGPKLLIQFQNNGVVDDSQLPKDRFSAERLKGVDSTLKIQPAKLEDSAVYLCASSSLKRLAGEGVEQFFGPGTRLTVL.

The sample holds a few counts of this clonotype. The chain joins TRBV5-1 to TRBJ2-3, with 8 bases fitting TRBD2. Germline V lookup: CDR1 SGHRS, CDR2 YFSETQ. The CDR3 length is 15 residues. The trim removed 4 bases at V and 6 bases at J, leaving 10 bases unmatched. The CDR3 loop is CASSLRTSLGDTQYF. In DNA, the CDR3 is TGCGCCAGCAGCCTACGGACTAGCTTGGGGGATACGCAGTATTTT.

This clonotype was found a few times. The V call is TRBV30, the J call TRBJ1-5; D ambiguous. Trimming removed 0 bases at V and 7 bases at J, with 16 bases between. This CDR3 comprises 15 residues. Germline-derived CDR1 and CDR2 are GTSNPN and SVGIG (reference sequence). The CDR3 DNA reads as TGTGCCTGGAGTGTAAAACCGGCGTTTGCCCAGCCCCAGCATTTT. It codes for CAWSVKPAFAQPQHF.

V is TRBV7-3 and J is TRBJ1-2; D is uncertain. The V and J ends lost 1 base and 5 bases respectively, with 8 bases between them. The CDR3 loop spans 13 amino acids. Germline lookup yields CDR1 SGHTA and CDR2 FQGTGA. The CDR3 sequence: CASSLKAGYGYTF. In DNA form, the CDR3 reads TGTGCCAGCAGCTTAAAGGCGGGATATGGCTACACCTTC. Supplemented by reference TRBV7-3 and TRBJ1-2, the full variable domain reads GAGVSQTPSNKVTEKGKYVELRCDPISGHTALYWYRQSLGQGPEFLIYFQGTGAADDSGLPNDRFFAVRPEGSVSTLKIQRTERGDSAVYLCASSLKAGYGYTFGSGTRLTVV.

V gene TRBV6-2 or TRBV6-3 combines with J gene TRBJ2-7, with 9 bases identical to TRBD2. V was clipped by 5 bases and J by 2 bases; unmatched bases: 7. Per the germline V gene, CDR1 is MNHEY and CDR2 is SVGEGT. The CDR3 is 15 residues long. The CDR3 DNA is TGTGCCAGCAGTACCCGGACTAGCGTCACCTACGAGCAGTACTTC. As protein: CASSTRTSVTYEQYF.

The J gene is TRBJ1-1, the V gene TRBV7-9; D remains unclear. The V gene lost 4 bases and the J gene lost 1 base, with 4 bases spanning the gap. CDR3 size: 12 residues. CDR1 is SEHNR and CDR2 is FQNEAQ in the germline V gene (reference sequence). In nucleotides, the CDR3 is TGTGCCAGCAGCTCCAGGAACACTGAAGCTTTCTTT. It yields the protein CASSSRNTEAFF. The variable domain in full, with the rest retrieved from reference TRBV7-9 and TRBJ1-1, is DTGVSQNPRHKITKRGQNVTFRCDPISEHNRLYWYRQTLGQGPEFLTYFQNEAQLEKSRLLSDRFSAERPKGSFSTLEIQRTEQGDSAMYLCASSSRNTEAFFGQGTRLTVV.

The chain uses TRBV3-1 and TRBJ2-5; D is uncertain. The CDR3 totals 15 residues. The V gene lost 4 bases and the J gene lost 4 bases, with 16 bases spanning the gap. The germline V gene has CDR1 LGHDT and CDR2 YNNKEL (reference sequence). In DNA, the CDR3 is TGTGCCAGCAGCCCTCTTCGAGGAGAGCGAGAGACCCAGTACTTC. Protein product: CASSPLRGERETQYF.

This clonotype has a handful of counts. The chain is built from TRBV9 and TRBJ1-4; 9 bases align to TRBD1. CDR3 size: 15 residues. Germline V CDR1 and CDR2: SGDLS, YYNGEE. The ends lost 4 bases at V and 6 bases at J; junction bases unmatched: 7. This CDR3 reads CASSHRGRGDEKLFF. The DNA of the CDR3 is TGTGCCAGCAGCCACAGGGGGCGGGGTGATGAAAAACTGTTTTTT.

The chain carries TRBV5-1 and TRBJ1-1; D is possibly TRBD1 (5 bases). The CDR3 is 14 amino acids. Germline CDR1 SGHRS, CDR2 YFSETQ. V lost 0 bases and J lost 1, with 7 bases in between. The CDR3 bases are TGCGCCAGCAGCTTGGGGGACGGGAACACTGAAGCTTTCTTT. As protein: CASSLGDGNTEAFF.

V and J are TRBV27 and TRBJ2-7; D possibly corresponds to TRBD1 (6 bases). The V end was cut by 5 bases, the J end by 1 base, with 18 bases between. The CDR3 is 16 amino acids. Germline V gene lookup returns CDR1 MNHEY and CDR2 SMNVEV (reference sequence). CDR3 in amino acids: CASSQQQGRQSYEQYF. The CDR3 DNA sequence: TGTGCCAGCAGTCAACAACAGGGTAGACAATCCTACGAGCAGTACTTC.

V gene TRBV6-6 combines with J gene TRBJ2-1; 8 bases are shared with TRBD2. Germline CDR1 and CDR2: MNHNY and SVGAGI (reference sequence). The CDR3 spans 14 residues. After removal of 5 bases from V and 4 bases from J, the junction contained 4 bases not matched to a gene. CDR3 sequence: CASSIAGSYNEQFF. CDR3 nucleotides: TGTGCCAGCAGTATAGCGGGAAGTTACAATGAGCAGTTCTTC.

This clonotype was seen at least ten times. Here the CDR3 DNA reads TGTGCCAGCAGCTTAGGGCAATCGAACACCGGGGAGCTGTTTTTT. Residues: CASSLGQSNTGELFF. The chain combines TRBV5-5 with TRBJ2-2; D is unclear. The CDR3 runs 15 residues. Germline CDR1 reads SGHKS; CDR2 reads YYEKEE (reference sequence). Trimming pared 2 bases from V and 0 bases from J, leaving 8 bases between.

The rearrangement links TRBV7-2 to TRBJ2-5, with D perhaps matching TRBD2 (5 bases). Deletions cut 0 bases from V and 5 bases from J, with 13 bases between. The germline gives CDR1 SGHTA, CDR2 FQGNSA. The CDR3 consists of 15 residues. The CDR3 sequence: CASSLAGVGYETQYF. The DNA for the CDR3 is TGTGCCAGCAGCTTAGCCGGGGTAGGATATGAGACCCAGTACTTC.

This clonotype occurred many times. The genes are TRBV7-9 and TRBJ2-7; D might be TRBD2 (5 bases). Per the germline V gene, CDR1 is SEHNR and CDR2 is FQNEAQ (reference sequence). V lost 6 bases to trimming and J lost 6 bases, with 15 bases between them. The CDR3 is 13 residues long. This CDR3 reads CASSFPGNAEQYF. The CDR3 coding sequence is TGTGCCAGCAGTTTCCCGGGGAATGCCGAGCAGTACTTC.

The CDR3 spells CASSAPQGGGGELFF. The CDR3 DNA follows: TGTGCCAGCAGTGCCCCACAGGGGGGAGGCGGGGAGCTGTTTTTT. The chain is built from TRBV12-3 or TRBV12-4 and TRBJ2-2; 8 bases are shared with TRBD1. CDR3 length: 15 residues. The junction had 9 bases not matched to a gene; V was cut back by 5 bases and J by 7 bases.

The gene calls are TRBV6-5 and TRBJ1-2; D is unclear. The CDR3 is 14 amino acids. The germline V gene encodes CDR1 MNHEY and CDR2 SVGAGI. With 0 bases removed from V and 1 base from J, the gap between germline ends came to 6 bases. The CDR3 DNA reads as TGTGCCAGCAGTTACTCGCCTATTAACTATGGCTACACCTTC. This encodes CASSYSPINYGYTF.